Listed below are T cell receptor beta chains from one sample, sequenced in a study of prognosis after radiotherapy for stage I lung cancer. TCRdb reprocessed the multiplex PCR reads with MiXCR, giving one entry per CDR3 protein. The profile covers about 28,000 distinct CDR3 sequences, with roughly 30% appearing a single time and around 10% taken by the ten largest. The sample in question was PBMCs, obtained before or after stereotactic body radiation therapy (not recorded which). Receptor source: a donor aged 50 or older with non-small cell lung cancer. Each CDR3 is given with its conserved first and last residue. Fields, in order: clone size, D gene, J gene, V gene, CDR3 protein, CDR3 DNA. D genes are given only for firm matches. Clone size appears in some rows only: once, few, many, or a class for an expanded clone.

size: many
D: -
J: TRBJ1-5
V: TRBV4-1
CDR3: CASSRPGHGNQPQHF
DNA: TGCGCCAGCAGCCGACCGGGACACGGTAACCAGCCCCAGCATTTT

size: many
D: -
J: TRBJ1-4
V: TRBV5-8
CDR3: CASSLTSGHREKLFF
DNA: TGTGCCAGCAGCTTGACCTCGGGACATAGGGAAAAACTGTTTTTT

size: many
D: TRBD2
J: TRBJ2-5
V: TRBV29-1
CDR3: CSLRGSLSETQYF
DNA: TGCAGCCTGCGGGGGTCTTTGTCGGAGACCCAGTACTTC

size: -
D: -
J: TRBJ1-1
V: TRBV10-1
CDR3: CASSAQADTEAFF
DNA: TGCGCCAGCAGTGCCCAGGCCGACACTGAAGCTTTCTTT

size: -
D: -
J: TRBJ2-5
V: TRBV9
CDR3: CASSNDWGYQETQYF
DNA: TGTGCCAGCAGCAATGACTGGGGCTACCAAGAGACCCAGTACTTC

size: many
D: -
J: TRBJ1-2
V: TRBV9
CDR3: CASSVGGTNYGYTF
DNA: TGTGCCAGCAGCGTAGGAGGGACTAACTATGGCTACACCTTC

size: many
D: -
J: TRBJ1-1
V: TRBV15
CDR3: CATSVVRNTEAFF
DNA: TGTGCCACCAGTGTCGTGAGGAACACTGAAGCTTTCTTT

size: many
D: TRBD2
J: TRBJ2-1
V: TRBV5-6
CDR3: CASSLGPGLPSYNEQFF
DNA: TGTGCCAGCAGCTTAGGGCCGGGACTACCTTCCTACAATGAGCAGTTCTTC

size: many
D: TRBD1
J: TRBJ2-7
V: TRBV30
CDR3: CAWSPGTATYEQYF
DNA: TGTGCCTGGAGTCCCGGGACAGCAACCTACGAGCAGTACTTC

size: many
D: TRBD2
J: TRBJ2-7
V: TRBV7-2
CDR3: CASTEGLAGPYEQYF
DNA: TGTGCCAGCACCGAAGGACTAGCGGGGCCCTACGAGCAGTACTTC

size: many
D: TRBD1
J: TRBJ2-2
V: TRBV20-1
CDR3: CSATGTGGSGELFF
DNA: TGCAGTGCAACCGGGACAGGGGGCTCCGGGGAGCTGTTTTTT

size: many
D: -
J: TRBJ1-5
V: TRBV20-1
CDR3: CSAFDSNSNQPQHF
DNA: TGCAGTGCCTTCGACAGTAATAGCAATCAGCCCCAGCATTTT

size: many
D: -
J: TRBJ2-2
V: TRBV9
CDR3: CASSELGLNTGELFF
DNA: TGTGCCAGCAGCGAACTTGGTCTCAACACCGGGGAGCTGTTTTTT

size: medium-sized
D: -
J: TRBJ1-2
V: TRBV28
CDR3: CASKALLDYTF
DNA: TGTGCCAGCAAGGCGCTATTAGACTACACCTTC